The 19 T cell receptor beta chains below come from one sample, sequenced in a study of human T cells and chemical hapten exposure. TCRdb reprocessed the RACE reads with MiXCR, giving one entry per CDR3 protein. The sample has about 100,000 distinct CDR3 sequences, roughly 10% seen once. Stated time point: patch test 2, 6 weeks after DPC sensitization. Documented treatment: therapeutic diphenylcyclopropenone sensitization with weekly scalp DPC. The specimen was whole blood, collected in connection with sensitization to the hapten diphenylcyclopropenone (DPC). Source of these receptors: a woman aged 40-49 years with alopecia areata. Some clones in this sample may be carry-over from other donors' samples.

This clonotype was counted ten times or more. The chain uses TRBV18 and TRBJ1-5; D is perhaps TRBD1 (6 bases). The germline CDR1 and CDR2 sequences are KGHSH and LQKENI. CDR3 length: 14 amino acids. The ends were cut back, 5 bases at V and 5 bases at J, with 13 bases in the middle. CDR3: CASSATGYDQPQHF. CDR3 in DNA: TGTGCCAGCTCAGCTACAGGGTATGATCAGCCCCAGCATTTT.

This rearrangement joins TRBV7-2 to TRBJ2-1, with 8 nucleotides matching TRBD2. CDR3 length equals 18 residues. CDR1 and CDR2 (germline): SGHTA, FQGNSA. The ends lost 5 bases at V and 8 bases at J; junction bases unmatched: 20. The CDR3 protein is CASSPRRLSGAGVHEQFF. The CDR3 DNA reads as TGTGCCAGCAGCCCTCGGAGGCTTAGCGGGGCTGGGGTCCATGAGCAGTTCTTC.

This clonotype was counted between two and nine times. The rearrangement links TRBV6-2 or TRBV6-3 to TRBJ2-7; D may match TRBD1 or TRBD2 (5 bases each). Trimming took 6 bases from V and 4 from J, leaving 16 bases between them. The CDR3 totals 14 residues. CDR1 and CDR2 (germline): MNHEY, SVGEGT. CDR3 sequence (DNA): TGTGCCAGCAGAGGGGAGACCTTGGATTACGAGCAGTACTTC. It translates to CASRGETLDYEQYF.

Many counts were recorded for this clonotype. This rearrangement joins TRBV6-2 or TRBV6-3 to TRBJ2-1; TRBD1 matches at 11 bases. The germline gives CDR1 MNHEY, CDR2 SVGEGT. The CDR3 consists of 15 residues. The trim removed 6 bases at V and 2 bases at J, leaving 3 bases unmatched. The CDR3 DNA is TGTGCCAGCAGATTGGGACAGGGGGCCTACAATGAGCAGTTCTTC. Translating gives CASRLGQGAYNEQFF.

The CDR3 loop is CAISEAVNNSPLHF. CDR3 DNA sequence: TGTGCCATCAGTGAGGCAGTTAATAATTCACCCCTCCACTTT. This chain joins TRBV10-3 and TRBJ1-6; D gene ambiguous. Germline V gene sequence: CDR1 ENHRY, CDR2 SYGVKD. This CDR3 comprises 14 residues. V was cut by 2 bases and J by 5 bases, with 7 bases left in between.

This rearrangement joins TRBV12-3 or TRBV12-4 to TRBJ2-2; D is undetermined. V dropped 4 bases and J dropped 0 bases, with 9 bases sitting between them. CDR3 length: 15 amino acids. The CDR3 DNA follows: TGTGCCAGCAGTTCTTGGGCCGCGAACACCGGGGAGCTGTTTTTT. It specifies CASSSWAANTGELFF.

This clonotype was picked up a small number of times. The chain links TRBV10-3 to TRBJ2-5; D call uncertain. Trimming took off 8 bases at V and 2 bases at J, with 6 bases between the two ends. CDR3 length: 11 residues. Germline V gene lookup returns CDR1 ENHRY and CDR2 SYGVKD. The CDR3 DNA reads TGTGCCATCGGGCCTCAAGAGACCCAGTACTTC. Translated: CAIGPQETQYF.

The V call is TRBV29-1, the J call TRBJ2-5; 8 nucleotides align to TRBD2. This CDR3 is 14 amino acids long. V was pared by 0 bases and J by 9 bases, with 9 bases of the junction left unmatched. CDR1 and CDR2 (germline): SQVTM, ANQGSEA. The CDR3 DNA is TGCAGCGTTGAAGATCTGGGCGGGAGGCACGCCCAGTACTTC. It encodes CSVEDLGGRHAQYF.

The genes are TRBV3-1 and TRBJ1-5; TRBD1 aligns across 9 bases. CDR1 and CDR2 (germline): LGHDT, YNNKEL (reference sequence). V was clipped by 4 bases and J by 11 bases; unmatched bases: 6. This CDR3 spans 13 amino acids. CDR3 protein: CASSPGQGLAQHF. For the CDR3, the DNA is TGTGCCAGCAGCCCGGGACAGGGTTTAGCCCAGCATTTT. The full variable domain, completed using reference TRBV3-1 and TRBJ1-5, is DTAVSQTPKYLVTQMGNDKSIKCEQNLGHDTMYWYKQDSKKFLKIMFSYNNKELIINETVPNRFSPKSPDKAHLNLHINSLELGDSAVYFCASSPGQGLAQHFGDGTRLSIL.

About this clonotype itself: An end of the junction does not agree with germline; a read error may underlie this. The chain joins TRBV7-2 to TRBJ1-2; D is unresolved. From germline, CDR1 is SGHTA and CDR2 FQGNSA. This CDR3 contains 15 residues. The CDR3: CASSLDGSSSYGCTF. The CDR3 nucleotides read TGTGCCAGCAGCTTAGATGGCAGCTCATCCTATGGCTGCACCTTC.

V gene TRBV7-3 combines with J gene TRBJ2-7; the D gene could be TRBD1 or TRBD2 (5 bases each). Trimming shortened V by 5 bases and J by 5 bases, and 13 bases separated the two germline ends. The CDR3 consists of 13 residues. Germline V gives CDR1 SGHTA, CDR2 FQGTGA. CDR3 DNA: TGTGCCAGCAGCCCTCGCCGGGGCCACGAGCAGTACTTC. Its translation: CASSPRRGHEQYF. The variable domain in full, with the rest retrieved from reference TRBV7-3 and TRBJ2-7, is GAGVSQTPSNKVTEKGKYVELRCDPISGHTALYWYRQSLGQGPEFLIYFQGTGAADDSGLPNDRFFAVRPEGSVSTLKIQRTERGDSAVYLCASSPRRGHEQYFGPGTRLTVT.

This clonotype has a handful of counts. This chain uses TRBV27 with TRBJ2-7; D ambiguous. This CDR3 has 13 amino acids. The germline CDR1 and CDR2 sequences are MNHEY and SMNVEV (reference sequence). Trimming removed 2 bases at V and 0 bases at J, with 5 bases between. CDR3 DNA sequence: TGTGCCAGCAGTTTAAAAAACTCCTACGAGCAGTACTTC. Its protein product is CASSLKNSYEQYF.

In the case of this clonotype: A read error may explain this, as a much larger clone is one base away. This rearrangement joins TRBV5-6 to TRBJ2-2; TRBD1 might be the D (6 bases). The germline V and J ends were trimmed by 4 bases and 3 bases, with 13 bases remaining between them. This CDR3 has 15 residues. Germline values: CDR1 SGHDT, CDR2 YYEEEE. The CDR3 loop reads CASSIRDTYTGELFF. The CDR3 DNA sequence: TGTGCCAGCAGCATCCGGGACACCTACACCGGGGAGCTGTTTTTT.

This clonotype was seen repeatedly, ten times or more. CDR3 in amino acids: CASSPPLVYGYTF. The DNA of the CDR3 is TGTGCCAGCAGTCCTCCGTTGGTCTATGGCTACACCTTC. V is TRBV12-3 or TRBV12-4 and J is TRBJ1-2; no firm D call. V dropped 5 bases and J dropped 4 bases, with 11 bases sitting between them. The CDR3 is 13 amino acids.

The CDR3 sequence: CASSDVVQIGTGVRKLFF. The CDR3 region has the DNA TGCGCCAGCAGTGATGTTGTCCAAATCGGGACAGGGGTCCGAAAACTGTTTTTT. The chain is built from TRBV10-1 and TRBJ1-4, with 10 positions matching TRBD1. The CDR3 has 18 residues. Germline CDR1 is WNHNN and CDR2 is SYGVQD (reference sequence). Germline trimming cut 3 bases from V and 10 bases from J; bases unmatched to any gene: 17.

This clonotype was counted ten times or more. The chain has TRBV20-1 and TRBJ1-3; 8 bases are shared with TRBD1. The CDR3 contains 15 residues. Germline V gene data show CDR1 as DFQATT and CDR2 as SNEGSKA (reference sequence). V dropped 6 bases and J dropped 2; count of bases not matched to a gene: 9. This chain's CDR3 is CSARDVTGAGNTIYF. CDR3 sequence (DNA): TGCAGTGCCCGAGACGTGACAGGGGCTGGAAACACCATATATTTT.

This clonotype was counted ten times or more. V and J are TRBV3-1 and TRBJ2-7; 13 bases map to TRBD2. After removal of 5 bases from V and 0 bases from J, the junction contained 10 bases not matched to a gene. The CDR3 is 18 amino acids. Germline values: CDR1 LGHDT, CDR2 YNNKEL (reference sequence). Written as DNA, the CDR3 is TGTGCCAGCAGCTTAAGCGGACTAGCGGGAGCCTACTCCTACGAGCAGTACTTC. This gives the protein CASSLSGLAGAYSYEQYF.

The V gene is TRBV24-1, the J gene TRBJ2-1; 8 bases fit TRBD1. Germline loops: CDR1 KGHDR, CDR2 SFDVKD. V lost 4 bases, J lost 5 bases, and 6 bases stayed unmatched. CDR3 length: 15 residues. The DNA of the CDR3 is TGTGCCACCAGTGACGCAGGGGGCTTACACAATGAGCAGTTCTTC. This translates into CATSDAGGLHNEQFF.

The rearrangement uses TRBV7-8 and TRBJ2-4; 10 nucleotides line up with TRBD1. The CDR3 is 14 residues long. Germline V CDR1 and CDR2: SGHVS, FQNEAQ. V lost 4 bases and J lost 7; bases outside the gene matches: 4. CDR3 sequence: CASSSDRGRNIQYF. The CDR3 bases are TGTGCCAGCAGCTCTGACAGGGGGCGCAACATTCAGTACTTC.